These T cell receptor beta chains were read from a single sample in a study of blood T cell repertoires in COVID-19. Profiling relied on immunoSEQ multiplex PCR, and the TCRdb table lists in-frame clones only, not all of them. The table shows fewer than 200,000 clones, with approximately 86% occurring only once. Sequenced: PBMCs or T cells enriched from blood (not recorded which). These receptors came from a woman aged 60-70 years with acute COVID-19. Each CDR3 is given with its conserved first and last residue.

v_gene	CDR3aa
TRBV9	CASSAIAGTYNEQFF
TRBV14	CASSQEEQGAPETQYF
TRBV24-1	CATSLGAPNTGELFF
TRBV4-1	CASSPTEGILGLETQYF
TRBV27	CASSLFRGTEAFF
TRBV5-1	CASSLDNGGGEAFF
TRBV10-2	CASTSPLGLEQFF
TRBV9	CASSVGARDNEQFF
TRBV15	CATSRGAGREKLFF
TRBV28	CASSLWGETQYF
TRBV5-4	CASSLGQGREETQYF
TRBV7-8	CASSSQSSGNTIYF
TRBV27	CASSPRAGLAAEAFF
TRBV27	CASSGRGVNYGYTF
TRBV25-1	CASSRGETETQYF
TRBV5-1	CASSARQGAGQETQYF
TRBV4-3	CASSQDYTETNEKLFF
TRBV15	CATSRDRGSEKLFF
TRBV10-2	CASRRGPNTNTEAFF
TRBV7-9	CASSLDGEGTEAFF
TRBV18	CASSPGRGNQPQHF
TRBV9	CASSVVRDTAFF